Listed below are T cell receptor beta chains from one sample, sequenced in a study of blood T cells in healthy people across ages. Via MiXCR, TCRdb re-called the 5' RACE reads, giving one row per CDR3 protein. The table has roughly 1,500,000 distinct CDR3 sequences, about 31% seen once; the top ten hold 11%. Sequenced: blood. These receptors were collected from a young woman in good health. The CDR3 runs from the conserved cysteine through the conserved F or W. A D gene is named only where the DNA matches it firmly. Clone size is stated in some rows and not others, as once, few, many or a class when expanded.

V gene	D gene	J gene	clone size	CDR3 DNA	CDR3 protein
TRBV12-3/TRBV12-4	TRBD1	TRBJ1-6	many	TGTGCCAGCAGACGGGACAGGGGTGTACCCCTCCACTTT	CASRRDRGVPLHF
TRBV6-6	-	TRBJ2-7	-	TGTACCTGCAGTTACGGAAGCGGCTCCTACGAGCAGTACTTC	CTCSYGSGSYEQYF
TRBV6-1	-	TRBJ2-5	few	TGTGCCAGCACCGAGGACAGTCGGCGGGCTAGCTTAGGGACCCAGTACTTC	CASTEDSRRASLGTQYF
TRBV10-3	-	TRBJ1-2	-	TGTGCCATCAGTGAGGAAGGCGGGCAACTATATGGCTACACCTTC	CAISEEGGQLYGYTF
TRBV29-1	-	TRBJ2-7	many	TGCAGCGTTGAGATGTCAGGGAGAAACGAGCAGTACTTC	CSVEMSGRNEQYF
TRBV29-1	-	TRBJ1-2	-	TGTAGCGTTGCAGATAACTATGGCTACACCTTC	CSVADNYGYTF
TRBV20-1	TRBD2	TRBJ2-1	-	TGCAGTGCCCGACTAGCGGGAGTTACCTACAATGAGCAGTTCTTC	CSARLAGVTYNEQFF
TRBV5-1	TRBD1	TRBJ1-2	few	TGCGCCAGCAGCCATGACAGGGATTCAGACTACACCTTC	CASSHDRDSDYTF
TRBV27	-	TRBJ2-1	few	TGTGCCAGCAGTTCGTCCCCCGGATCACACAATGAGCAGTTCTTC	CASSSSPGSHNEQFF
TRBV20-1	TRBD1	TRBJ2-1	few	TGCAGTGCTTCGACAGGGGTTGCAGGTTACAATGAGCAGTTCTTC	CSASTGVAGYNEQFF
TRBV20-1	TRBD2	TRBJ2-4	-	TGCAGTGCTTTACCAGGACTAGCCAAAAGCATTCAGTACTTC	CSALPGLAKSIQYF
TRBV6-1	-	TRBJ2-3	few	TGTGCCAGCAGTGAATCCCGGACCGTGGGAGATACGCAGTATTTT	CASSESRTVGDTQYF
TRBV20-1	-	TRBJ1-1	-	TGCAGTGCTGTTCCGGGACGGATGAACACTGAAGCTTTCTTT	CSAVPGRMNTEAFF
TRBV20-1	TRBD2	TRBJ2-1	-	TGCAGTGCTATGACTAGCGACTCCTACAATGAGCAGTTCTTC	CSAMTSDSYNEQFF
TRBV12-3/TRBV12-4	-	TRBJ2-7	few	TGTGCCAGCAGTTTTGCCGGGAACCTACCCTACGAGCAGTACTTC	CASSFAGNLPYEQYF
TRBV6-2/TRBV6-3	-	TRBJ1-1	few	TGTGCCAGCAGTTACGGGCTGGGAGCTTTCTTT	CASSYGLGAFF
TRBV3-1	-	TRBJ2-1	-	TGTGCCAGCAGCCAAGAGGACAGATCCTACAATGAGCAGTTCTTC	CASSQEDRSYNEQFF
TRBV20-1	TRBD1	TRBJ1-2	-	TGCAGTGCGCCCGGGACAGGGTCTTTTATCACCTTC	CSAPGTGSFITF
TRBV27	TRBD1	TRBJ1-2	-	TGTGCCAGCAGTTTCAGGGACAGGGGGCGCGGTGGCTACACCTTC	CASSFRDRGRGGYTF
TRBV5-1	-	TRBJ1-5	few	TGCGCCAGCAGGGACAGCCTTCTAGACCCCCAGCATTTT	CASRDSLLDPQHF
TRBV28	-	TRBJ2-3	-	TGTGCCAGCGGCAGCTACTACACAGATACGCAGTATTTT	CASGSYYTDTQYF
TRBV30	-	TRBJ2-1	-	TGTGCCTGGAGCGTACGTTTAACGAGAGGGTCCTTTCGCAATGAGCAGTTCTTC	CAWSVRLTRGSFRNEQFF
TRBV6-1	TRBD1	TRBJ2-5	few	TGTGCCACTGGGGCAGGGGGCGGGGAGACCCAGTACTTC	CATGAGGGETQYF
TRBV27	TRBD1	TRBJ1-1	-	TGTGCCAGCAGGGGACAGGGCTTTTCTGAAGCTTTCTTT	CASRGQGFSEAFF
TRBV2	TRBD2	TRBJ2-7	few	TGTGCCAGCAGAGGTGGCACTAGCGGATCCTACGAGCGGTACTTC	CASRGGTSGSYERYF
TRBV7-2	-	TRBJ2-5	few	TGTGCCAGCAGCTCGATTCCGGGACCCCAAGAGACCCAGTACTTC	CASSSIPGPQETQYF
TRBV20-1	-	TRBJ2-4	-	TGCAGTGCTCAACAGGGTGGCGGGAGAGGAGAGCAGTACTTC	CSAQQGGGRGEQYF
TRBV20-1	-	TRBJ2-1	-	TGCAGTGCTACTGACAGGTCTCTCTCCTACGATGAGCAGTTCTTC	CSATDRSLSYDEQFF
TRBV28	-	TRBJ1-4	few	TGTGCCAGCAGTCAAACACTGAGAGGACTGTTTTTT	CASSQTLRGLFF
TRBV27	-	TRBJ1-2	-	TGTGCCAGCAGTCCTGGGACCGAGACCGTCCTAGCTAGCTATGGCTACACCTTC	CASSPGTETVLASYGYTF
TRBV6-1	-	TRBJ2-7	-	TGTGCCATCCGGGACCCTTGGATCTCCTACAATGAGCAGTACTTC	CAIRDPWISYNEQYF
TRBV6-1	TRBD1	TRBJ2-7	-	TGTGCCAGCAGTGAGGCCGGGACAGATACCTACGAGCAGTACTTC	CASSEAGTDTYEQYF
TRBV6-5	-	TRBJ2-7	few	TGTGCCAGCAGTCGGGACGTTCGACGGGAGCAGTACTTC	CASSRDVRREQYF
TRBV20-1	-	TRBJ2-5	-	TGCAGTGCCTTTACCGGGGCCGAGGGCGAGACCCAGTACTTC	CSAFTGAEGETQYF
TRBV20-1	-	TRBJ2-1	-	TGCAGTGCTACACCAGGGACATTCTACAATGAGCAGTTCTTC	CSATPGTFYNEQFF
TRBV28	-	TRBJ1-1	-	TGTGCCAGCAGGGGGGCAGGGCCGAACACTGAAGCTTTCTTT	CASRGAGPNTEAFF
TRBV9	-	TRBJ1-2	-	TGTGCCAGCACGGTGGGGGGGGAGAACTATGACTACACCTTC	CASTVGGENYDYTF
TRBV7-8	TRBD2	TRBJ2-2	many	TGTGCCAGCAGCCCAGGACTAGCGGGGGGGCGAAACACCGGGGAGCTGTTTTTT	CASSPGLAGGRNTGELFF
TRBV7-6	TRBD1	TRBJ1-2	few	TGTGCCAGCACCCCAGGGACAGCTGGATATGGCTACACCTTC	CASTPGTAGYGYTF
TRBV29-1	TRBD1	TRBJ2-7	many	TGCAGCGTTGGGACAGGTAGCTCCTACGAGCAGTACTTC	CSVGTGSSYEQYF
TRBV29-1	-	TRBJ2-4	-	TGCAGCGCTGTACAGGCCGGGCAGTACTTC	CSAVQAGQYF
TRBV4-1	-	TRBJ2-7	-	TGCGCCAGCAGCCAAGCTGCCATCCCGACCTACGAGCAGTACTTC	CASSQAAIPTYEQYF
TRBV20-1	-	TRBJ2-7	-	TGCAGTACTAGAGATCCCCTTCTATTCTACGAGCAGTACTTC	CSTRDPLLFYEQYF
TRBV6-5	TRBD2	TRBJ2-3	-	TGTGCCAGCAGTCCGGGACTAGCTTTTGTAGCGCAGTATTTT	CASSPGLAFVAQYF